Here is one T cell receptor beta chain with its context. The antigen is undetermined. The CDR3 length is 16 residues. J was trimmed by 3 bases and V by 5 bases; bases with no gene match: 7. Germline assignment: CDR1 SEHNR and CDR2 FQNEAQ (reference sequence). This sample was taken from a study of T cell repertoires in cytomegalovirus infection. On the study more broadly: The authors used CMV epitopes that were HLA-C-restricted (recently identified) and HLA-B-restricted (well studied). The public TCR beta signatures pointed to both CMV infection and matching HLA type.

TCRdb reanalysed the reads using MiXCR and keeps one entry per CDR3 protein. This sample has under 150,000 distinct CDR3 sequences, with 30% to 35% found just once. Study-wide points: People with CMV and the relevant HLA were identified by cumulative public TCR beta family frequency. In two of eight donors, the top clonotype was HLA-C-restricted CMV-specific.

The chain recombines TRBV7-9 with TRBJ1-1; TRBD1 matches at 12 bases. The receptor was isolated from a human donor in good health (CMV status not recorded). Some clones in this sample may be carry-over from other donors' samples. Sequenced here: CD8+ T cells from cultured PBMCs, sampled from culture after CMV antigen stimulation. The CDR3 reads CASSPGTGGADTEAFF. In DNA form, the CDR3 reads TGTGCCAGCAGCCCCGGGACAGGGGGCGCGGACACTGAAGCTTTCTTT.